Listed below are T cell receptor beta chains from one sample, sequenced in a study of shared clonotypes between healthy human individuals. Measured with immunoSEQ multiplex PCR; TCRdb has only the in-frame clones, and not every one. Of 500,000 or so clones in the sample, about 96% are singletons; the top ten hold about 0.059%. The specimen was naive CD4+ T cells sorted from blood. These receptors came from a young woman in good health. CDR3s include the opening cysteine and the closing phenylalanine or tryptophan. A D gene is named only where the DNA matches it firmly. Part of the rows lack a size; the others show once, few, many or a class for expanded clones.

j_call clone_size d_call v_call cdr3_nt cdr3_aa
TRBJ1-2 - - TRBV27 TGTGCCAGCAGTTTCCCCCCCTCGAAGGGCTACACCTTC CASSFPPSKGYTF
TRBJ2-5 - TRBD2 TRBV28 TGTGCCAGCAGCGACAGCGGGGCGGAGACCCAGTACTTC CASSDSGAETQYF
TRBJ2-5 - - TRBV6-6 TGTGCCAGCAATCCAGGGCAGGGTGAAAAGACCCAGTACTTC CASNPGQGEKTQYF
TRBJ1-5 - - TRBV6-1 TGTGCCAGCAGTGTTTACCAAGATCAGCCCCAGCATTTT CASSVYQDQPQHF
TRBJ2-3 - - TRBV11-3 TGTGCCAGCAGCTTAGGTTCAGATACGCAGTATTTT CASSLGSDTQYF
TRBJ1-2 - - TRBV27 TGTGCCAGCAGTTTGAACGGGATGGCTAAGGGCTACACCTTC CASSLNGMAKGYTF
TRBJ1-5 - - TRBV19 TGTGCCAGTAGTATACAACGACAGTATAGCAATCAGCCCCAGCATTTT CASSIQRQYSNQPQHF
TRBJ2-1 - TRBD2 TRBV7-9 TGTGCCAGCCTCGGTGTTAGCGGGAGATTAAATGAGCAGTTCTTC CASLGVSGRLNEQFF
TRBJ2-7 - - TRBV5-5 TGTGCCAGCAGCTTGGTCGACAGGCCCCGAGGCGAGCAGTACTTC CASSLVDRPRGEQYF
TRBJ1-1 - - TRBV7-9 TGTGCCAGCAGCTTAGATCAGGGAATGAACACTGAAGCTTTCTTT CASSLDQGMNTEAFF
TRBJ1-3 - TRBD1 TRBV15 TGTGCCACCAGCAGAGACCCCGGACAGGGGGGAAACACCATATATTTT CATSRDPGQGGNTIYF
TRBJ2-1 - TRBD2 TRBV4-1 TGCGCCAGCAGCCCCGGGCCGGGACTAGCGGGAGGCTTCTCCTCCTACAATGAGCAGTTCTTC CASSPGPGLAGGFSSYNEQFF
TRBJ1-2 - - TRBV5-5 TGTGCCAGCAGCTTGGGAGCGGATGGCTACACCTTC CASSLGADGYTF
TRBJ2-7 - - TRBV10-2 TGCGCCAGCAGGTACGACAACACCTACGAGCAGTACTTC CASRYDNTYEQYF
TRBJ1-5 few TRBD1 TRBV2 TGTGCCAGCAGTGAGGACAGGGTTGGCAATCAGCCCCAGCATTTT CASSEDRVGNQPQHF
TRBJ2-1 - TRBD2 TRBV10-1 TGCGCCAGCAGTGAGTCCGTAGCGGGACCGTACAATGAGCAGTTCTTC CASSESVAGPYNEQFF
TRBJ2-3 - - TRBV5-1 TGCGCCAGCAGCTGGGGGGGCGGCACAGATACGCAGTATTTT CASSWGGGTDTQYF
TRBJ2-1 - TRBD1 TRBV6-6 TGTGCCAGCAGCACTGCAACAGGGGGCTCCTACAATGAGCAGTTCTTC CASSTATGGSYNEQFF
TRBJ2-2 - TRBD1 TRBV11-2 TGTGCCAGCAGCTTCATCAGACAGGGGACCGGGGAGCTGTTTTTT CASSFIRQGTGELFF
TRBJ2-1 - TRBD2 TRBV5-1 TGCGCCAGCAGCAGAACTAGCGGGGGGTACAATGAGCAGTTCTTC CASSRTSGGYNEQFF
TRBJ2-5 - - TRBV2 TGTGCCAGCAGCGCTCGGGAGACCCAGTACTTC CASSARETQYF
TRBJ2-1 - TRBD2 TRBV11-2 TGTGCCAGCAGCCCCGGGACTAGCGGGAGTCTTGAGCAGTTCTTC CASSPGTSGSLEQFF
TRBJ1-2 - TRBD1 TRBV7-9 TGTGCCAGCAGCTGGGGACAGGGGAAGACATATGGCTACACCTTC CASSWGQGKTYGYTF
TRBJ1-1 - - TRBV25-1 TGTGCCAGCAGTCCTCATGGGGTTGGTGAAGCTTTCTTT CASSPHGVGEAFF
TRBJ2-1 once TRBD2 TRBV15 TGTGCCACCAGACTAGCGGGTTACAATGAGCAGTTCTTC CATRLAGYNEQFF
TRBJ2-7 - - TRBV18 TGTGCCAGCTCACCTCCGGGACAAGGAGTGTTCTACGAGCAGTACTTC CASSPPGQGVFYEQYF
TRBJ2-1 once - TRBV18 TGTGCCAGCTCACCACCAGGTCAGGGACTCAGCTCCTACAATGAGCAGTTCTTC CASSPPGQGLSSYNEQFF
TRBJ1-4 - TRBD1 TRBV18 TGTGCCAGCTCGTCGACAGGGGACACTGAAAAACTGTTTTTT CASSSTGDTEKLFF
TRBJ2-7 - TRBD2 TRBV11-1 TGTGCCAGCAGCTTAGTGACTAGCGGATTTACTACCTACGAGCAGTACTTC CASSLVTSGFTTYEQYF
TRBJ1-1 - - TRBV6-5 TGTGCCAGCAGTTACTCCGGGGAGGGGAACACTGAAGCTTTCTTT CASSYSGEGNTEAFF
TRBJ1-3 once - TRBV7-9 TGTGCCAGCAGCTTGCCCGCGGACAGTCGGGCAGGAAACACCATATATTTT CASSLPADSRAGNTIYF
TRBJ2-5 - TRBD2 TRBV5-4 TGTGCCAGCAGCTTGTTTAGCGGGAGAGGGGAGACCCAGTACTTC CASSLFSGRGETQYF
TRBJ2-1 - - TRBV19 TGTGCCAGTAGTAGTGGTGGGGGATACAATGAGCAGTTCTTC CASSSGGGYNEQFF
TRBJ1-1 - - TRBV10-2 TGCGCCAGCAGTGAGATGGGATATCAGGGGACTGAAGCTTTCTTT CASSEMGYQGTEAFF
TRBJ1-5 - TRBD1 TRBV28 TGTGCCAGCAGCGGGACCGGGACAGGGGTTCGCAATCAGCCCCAGCATTTT CASSGTGTGVRNQPQHF
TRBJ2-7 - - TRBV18 TGTGCCAGCTCACCAGCAAGGAGCTCCTACGAGCAGTACTTC CASSPARSSYEQYF
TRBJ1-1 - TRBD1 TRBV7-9 TGTGCCAGCAGCCCTCAGGGGGGAATGAACACTGAAGCTTTCTTT CASSPQGGMNTEAFF
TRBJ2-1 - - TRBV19 TGTGCCAGTACCCCTAACCGCCGGGACGCTAATGAGCAGTTCTTC CASTPNRRDANEQFF
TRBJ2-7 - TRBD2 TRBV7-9 TGTGCCAGCAGCTCAGGACTAGCGGGCACCTCCTACGAGCAGTACTTC CASSSGLAGTSYEQYF